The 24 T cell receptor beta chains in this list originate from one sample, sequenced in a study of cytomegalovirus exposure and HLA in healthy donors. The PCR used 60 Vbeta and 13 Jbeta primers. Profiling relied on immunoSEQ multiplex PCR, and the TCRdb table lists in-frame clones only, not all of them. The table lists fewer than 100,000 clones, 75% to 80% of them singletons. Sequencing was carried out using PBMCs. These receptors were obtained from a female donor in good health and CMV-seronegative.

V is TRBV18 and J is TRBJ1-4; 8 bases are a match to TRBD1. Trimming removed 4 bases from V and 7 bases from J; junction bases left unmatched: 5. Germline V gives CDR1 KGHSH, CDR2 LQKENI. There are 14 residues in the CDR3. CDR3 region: CASSQQGGSEKLFF. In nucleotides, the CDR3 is TGTGCCAGCTCACAACAGGGGGGAAGTGAAAAACTGTTTTTT.

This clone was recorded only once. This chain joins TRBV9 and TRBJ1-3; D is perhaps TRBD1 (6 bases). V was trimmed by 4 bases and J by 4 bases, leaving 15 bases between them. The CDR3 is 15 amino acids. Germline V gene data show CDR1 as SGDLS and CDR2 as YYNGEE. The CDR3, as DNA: TGTGCCAGCAGCCTGGATAACAGGGTCGGAAACACCATATATTTT. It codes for CASSLDNRVGNTIYF.

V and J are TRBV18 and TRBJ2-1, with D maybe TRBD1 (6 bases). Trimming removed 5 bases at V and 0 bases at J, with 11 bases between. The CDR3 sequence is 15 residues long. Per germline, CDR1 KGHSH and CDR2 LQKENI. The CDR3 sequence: CASSDRGSSYNEQFF. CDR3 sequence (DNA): TGTGCCAGCTCAGATAGGGGGAGCTCCTACAATGAGCAGTTCTTC.

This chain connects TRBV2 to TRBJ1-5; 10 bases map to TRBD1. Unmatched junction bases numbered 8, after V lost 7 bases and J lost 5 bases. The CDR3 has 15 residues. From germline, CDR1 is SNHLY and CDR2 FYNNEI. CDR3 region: CASNYDRGRDQPQHF. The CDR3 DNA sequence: TGTGCCAGCAATTACGACAGGGGGCGGGATCAGCCCCAGCATTTT. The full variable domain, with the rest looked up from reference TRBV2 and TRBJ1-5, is EPEVTQTPSHQVTQMGQEVILRCVPISNHLYFYWYRQILGQKVEFLVSFYNNEISEKSEIFDDQFSVERPDGSNFTLKIRSTKLEDSAMYFCASNYDRGRDQPQHFGDGTRLSIL.

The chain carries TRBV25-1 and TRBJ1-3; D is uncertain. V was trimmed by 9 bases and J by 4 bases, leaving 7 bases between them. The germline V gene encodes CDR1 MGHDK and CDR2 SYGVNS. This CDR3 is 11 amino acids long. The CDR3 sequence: CASMRGNTIYF. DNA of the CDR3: TGTGCCAGTATGAGGGGAAACACCATATATTTT.

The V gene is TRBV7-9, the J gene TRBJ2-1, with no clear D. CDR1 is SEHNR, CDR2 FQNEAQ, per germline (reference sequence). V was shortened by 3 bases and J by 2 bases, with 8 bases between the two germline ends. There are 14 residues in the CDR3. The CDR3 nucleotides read TGTGCCAGCAGCTTCCGAGCTACCTACAATGAGCAGTTCTTC. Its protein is CASSFRATYNEQFF.

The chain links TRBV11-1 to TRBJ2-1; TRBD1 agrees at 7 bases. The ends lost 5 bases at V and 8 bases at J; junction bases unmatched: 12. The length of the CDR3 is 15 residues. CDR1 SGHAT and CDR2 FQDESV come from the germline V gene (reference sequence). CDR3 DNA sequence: TGTGCCAGCAGCGACGGACAGGTCGGGTGGCATGAGCAGTTCTTC. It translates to CASSDGQVGWHEQFF.

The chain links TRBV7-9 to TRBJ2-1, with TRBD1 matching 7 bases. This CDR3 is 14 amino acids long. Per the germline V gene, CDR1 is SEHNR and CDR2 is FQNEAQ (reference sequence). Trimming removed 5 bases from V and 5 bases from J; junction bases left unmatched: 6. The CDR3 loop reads CASSVDRPNNEQFF. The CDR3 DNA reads TGTGCCAGCAGCGTGGACAGGCCGAACAATGAGCAGTTCTTC.

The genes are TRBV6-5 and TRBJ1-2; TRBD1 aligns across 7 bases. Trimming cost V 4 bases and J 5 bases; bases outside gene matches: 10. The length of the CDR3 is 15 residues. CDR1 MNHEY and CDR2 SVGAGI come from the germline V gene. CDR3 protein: CASSFDRDFLYGYTF. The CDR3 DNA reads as TGTGCCAGCAGTTTCGACAGGGATTTTCTTTATGGCTACACCTTC.

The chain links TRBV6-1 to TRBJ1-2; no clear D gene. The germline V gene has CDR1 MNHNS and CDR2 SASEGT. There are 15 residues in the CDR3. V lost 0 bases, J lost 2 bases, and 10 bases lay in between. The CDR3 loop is CASSEASGINYGYTF. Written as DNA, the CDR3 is TGTGCCAGCAGTGAAGCGTCCGGGATCAACTATGGCTACACCTTC.

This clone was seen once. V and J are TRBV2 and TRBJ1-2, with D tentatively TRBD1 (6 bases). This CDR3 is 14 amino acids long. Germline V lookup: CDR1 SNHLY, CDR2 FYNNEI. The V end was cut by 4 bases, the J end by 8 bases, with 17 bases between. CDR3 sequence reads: CASSGGKGTGGYTF. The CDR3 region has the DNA TGTGCCAGCAGTGGGGGCAAGGGTACAGGGGGCTACACCTTC.

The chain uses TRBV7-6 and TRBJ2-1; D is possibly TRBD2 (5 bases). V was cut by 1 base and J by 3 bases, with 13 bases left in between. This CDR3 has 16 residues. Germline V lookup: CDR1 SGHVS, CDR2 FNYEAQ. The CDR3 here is CASSLGGVGIYNEQFF. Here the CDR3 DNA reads TGTGCCAGCAGCTTAGGAGGCGTCGGGATCTACAATGAGCAGTTCTTC.

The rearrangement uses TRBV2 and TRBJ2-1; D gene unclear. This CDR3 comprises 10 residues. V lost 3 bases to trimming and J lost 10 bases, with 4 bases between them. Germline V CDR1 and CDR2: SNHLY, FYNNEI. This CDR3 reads CASSDEEQFF. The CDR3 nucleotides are TGTGCCAGCAGTGATGAGGAGCAGTTCTTC.

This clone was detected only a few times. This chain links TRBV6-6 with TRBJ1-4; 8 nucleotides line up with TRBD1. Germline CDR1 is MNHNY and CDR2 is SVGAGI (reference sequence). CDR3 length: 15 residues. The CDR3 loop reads CAISPRQGTYEKLFF. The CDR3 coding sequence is TGTGCAATTAGCCCCAGACAGGGGACATATGAAAAACTGTTTTTT.

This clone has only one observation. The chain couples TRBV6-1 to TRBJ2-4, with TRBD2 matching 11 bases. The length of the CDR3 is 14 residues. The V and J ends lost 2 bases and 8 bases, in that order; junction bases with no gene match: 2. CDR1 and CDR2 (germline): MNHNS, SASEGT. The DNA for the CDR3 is TGTGCCAGCAGTGAACTAGCGGGGGGTGACATTCAGTACTTC. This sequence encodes CASSELAGGDIQYF.

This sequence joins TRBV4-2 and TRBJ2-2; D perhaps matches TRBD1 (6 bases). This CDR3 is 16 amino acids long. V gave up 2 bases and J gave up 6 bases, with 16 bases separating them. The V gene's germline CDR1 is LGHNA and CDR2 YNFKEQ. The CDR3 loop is CASSQHQKQGPGELFF. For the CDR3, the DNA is TGTGCCAGCAGCCAACATCAAAAACAGGGACCCGGGGAGCTGTTTTTT.

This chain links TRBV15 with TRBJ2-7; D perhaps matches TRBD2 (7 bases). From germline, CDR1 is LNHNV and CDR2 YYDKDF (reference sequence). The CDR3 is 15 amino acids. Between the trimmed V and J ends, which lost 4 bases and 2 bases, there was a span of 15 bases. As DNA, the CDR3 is TGTGCCACCAGCACCGGGCGGGGGACAACCTACGAGCAGTACTTC. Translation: CATSTGRGTTYEQYF.

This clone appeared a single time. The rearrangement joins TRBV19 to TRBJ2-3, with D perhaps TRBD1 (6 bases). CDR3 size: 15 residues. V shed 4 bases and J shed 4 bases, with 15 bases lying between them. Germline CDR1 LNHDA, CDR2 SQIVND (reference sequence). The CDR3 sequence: CASSTRQALADTQYF. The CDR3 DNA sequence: TGTGCCAGTAGTACCCGACAGGCCTTGGCAGATACGCAGTATTTT.

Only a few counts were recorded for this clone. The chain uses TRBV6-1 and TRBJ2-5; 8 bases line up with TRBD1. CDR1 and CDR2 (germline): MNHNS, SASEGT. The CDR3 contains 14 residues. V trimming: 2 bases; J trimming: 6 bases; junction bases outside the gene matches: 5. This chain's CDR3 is CASSEQQGGKTQYF. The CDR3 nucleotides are TGTGCCAGCAGTGAACAACAGGGGGGAAAGACCCAGTACTTC.

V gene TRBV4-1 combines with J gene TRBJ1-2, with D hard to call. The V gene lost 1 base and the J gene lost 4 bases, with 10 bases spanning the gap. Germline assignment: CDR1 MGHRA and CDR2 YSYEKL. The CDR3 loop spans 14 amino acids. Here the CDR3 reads CASSQGQEVYGYTF. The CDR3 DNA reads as TGCGCCAGCAGCCAAGGTCAGGAGGTCTATGGCTACACCTTC.

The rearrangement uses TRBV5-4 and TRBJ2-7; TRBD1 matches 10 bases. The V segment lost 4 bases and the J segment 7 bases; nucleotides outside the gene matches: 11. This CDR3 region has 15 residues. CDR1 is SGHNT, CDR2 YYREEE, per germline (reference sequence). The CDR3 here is CASSGTGAEGWEQYF. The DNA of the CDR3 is TGTGCCAGCAGCGGGACAGGGGCGGAGGGTTGGGAGCAGTACTTC.

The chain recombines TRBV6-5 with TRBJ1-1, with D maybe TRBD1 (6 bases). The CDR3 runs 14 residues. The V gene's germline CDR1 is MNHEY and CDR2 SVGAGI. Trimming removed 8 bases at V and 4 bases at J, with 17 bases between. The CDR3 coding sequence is TGTGCCAGCTACCATAGAGGGGGTTTCACTGAAGCTTTCTTT. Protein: CASYHRGGFTEAFF.

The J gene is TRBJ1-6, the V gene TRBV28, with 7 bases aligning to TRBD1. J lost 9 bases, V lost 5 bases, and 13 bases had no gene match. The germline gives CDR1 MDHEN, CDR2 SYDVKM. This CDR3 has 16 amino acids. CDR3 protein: CASSPAPDRDVSPLHF. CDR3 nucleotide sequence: TGTGCCAGCAGTCCGGCCCCCGACAGGGATGTTTCACCCCTCCACTTT.

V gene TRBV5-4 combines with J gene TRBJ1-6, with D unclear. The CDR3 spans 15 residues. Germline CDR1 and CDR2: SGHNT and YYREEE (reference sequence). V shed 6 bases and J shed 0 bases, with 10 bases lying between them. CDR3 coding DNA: TGTGCCAGCACCCGAGGTAGCTCCTATAATTCACCCCTCCACTTT. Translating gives CASTRGSSYNSPLHF.